This TCR beta chain came from a study of T cell repertoires in ileal Crohn's disease. The V gene lost 7 bases and the J gene lost 3 bases, with 18 bases spanning the gap. The CDR3 extends over 15 amino acids. Germline V gene sequence: CDR1 MNHNY, CDR2 SVGAGI (reference sequence). Repertoires were generated with immunoSEQ multiplex PCR, while TCRdb's copy carries only in-frame clones and drops some. The table lists 25,000 to 30,000 clones, roughly 77% of them singletons. Patients were adults with ileal or ileocolonic Crohn's disease needing resection. The receptor comes from an adult with Crohn's disease. What was sequenced was ileal tissue. The V gene is TRBV6-6, the J gene TRBJ1-2; no definite D call. Here the CDR3 DNA reads TGTGCCAGCACCTTACATGGGGAGTTCGACTATGGCTACACCTTC. As protein: CASTLHGEFDYGYTF.